These 17 T cell receptor beta chains share one sample of origin, sequenced in a study of blood T cells in healthy people across ages. Primed by a sample-barcoded 5' primer and a J-beta primer mix, a second PCR proceeded for 7 to 11 cycles. One entry per CDR3 protein results from TCRdb running MiXCR on the 5' RACE reads. Of fewer than 1,200,000 distinct CDR3 sequences in the sample, around 27% were seen once. This sample was also put to use in a study of T cells of mothers and their children.

The sample was blood. The receptors here all came from a girl aged 2 to 10 in good health.

This clonotype appeared a few times. The rearrangement uses TRBV12-3 or TRBV12-4 and TRBJ2-2; 8 bases line up with TRBD1. The CDR3 extends over 14 amino acids. V lost 2 bases, J lost 12 bases, and 8 bases stayed unmatched. The CDR3 spells CASSLTGGAAKLFF. CDR3 nucleotides: TGTGCCAGCAGTTTAACAGGGGGAGCAGCAAAGCTGTTTTTT.

Many counts were recorded for this clonotype. This rearrangement joins TRBV9 to TRBJ2-3; D call uncertain. The V end was cut by 4 bases, the J end by 6 bases, with 15 bases between. Per the germline V gene, CDR1 is SGDLS and CDR2 is YYNGEE. The CDR3 is made up of 14 amino acids. CDR3 DNA sequence: TGTGCCAGCAGCTCGCGTAAGCTAGAGGATACGCAGTATTTT. Protein: CASSSRKLEDTQYF.

This chain connects TRBV4-2 to TRBJ2-1; D is uncertain. Germline V lookup: CDR1 LGHNA, CDR2 YNFKEQ. CDR3 length: 16 amino acids. V was shortened by 0 bases and J by 0 bases, with 9 bases between the two germline ends. The CDR3 nucleotides read TGTGCCAGCAGCCAAGATGAGTCGGACTCCTACAATGAGCAGTTCTTC. Translated, it gives CASSQDESDSYNEQFF.

This clonotype was detected a few times. The chain uses TRBV7-3 and TRBJ2-5; the match to TRBD2 covers 7 bases. V lost 5 bases and J lost 7; bases outside the gene matches: 19. There are 17 residues in the CDR3. CDR1 and CDR2 (germline): SGHTA, FQGTGA. The CDR3 DNA reads TGTGCCAGCAGCACAGAGAGCGGGGACGGTGATAGGGGGACCCAGTACTTC. It is translated as CASSTESGDGDRGTQYF.

This rearrangement joins TRBV24-1 to TRBJ2-5, with 7 bases identical to TRBD1. The CDR3 is made up of 15 amino acids. Germline lookup yields CDR1 KGHDR and CDR2 SFDVKD. With V trimmed by 1 base and J by 7 bases, 8 bases remained unmatched. CDR3 in amino acids: CATSDFRGQSGTQYF. The CDR3 region has the DNA TGTGCCACCAGTGATTTTCGGGGACAGTCGGGGACCCAGTACTTC.

The V call is TRBV2, the J call TRBJ2-4, with 9 bases matching TRBD2. V was clipped by 2 bases and J by 0 bases; unmatched bases: 11. The CDR3 covers 19 residues. The germline V gene has CDR1 SNHLY and CDR2 FYNNEI. This CDR3 is CASSELGAGGPVAKNIQYF. The CDR3 nucleotides read TGTGCCAGCAGTGAATTGGGGGCGGGGGGGCCGGTAGCCAAAAACATTCAGTACTTC.

A few counts support this clonotype. This chain joins TRBV4-3 and TRBJ2-5; 7 positions agree with TRBD1. Germline V gene lookup returns CDR1 LGHNA and CDR2 YSLEER. J lost 1 base, V lost 4 bases, and 3 bases had no gene match. The CDR3 loop spans 14 amino acids. This chain's CDR3 is CASSPTGLQETQYF. The DNA of the CDR3 is TGCGCCAGCAGCCCGACAGGGCTCCAAGAGACCCAGTACTTC.

V and J are TRBV25-1 and TRBJ2-5; possibly TRBD2 for D (5 bases). The J call may be incorrect, as the DNA end agrees better with TRBJ2-7. Germline V gene lookup returns CDR1 MGHDK and CDR2 SYGVNS. The CDR3 loop spans 16 amino acids. CDR3 nucleotides: TGTGCCAGCAGTGACCTATTGTCGGGAATTGGGAACGAGCAGTACTTC. Translated: CASSDLLSGIGNEQYF.

This chain connects TRBV20-1 to TRBJ2-3; D unresolved. V was trimmed by 0 bases and J by 5 bases, leaving 12 bases between them. This CDR3 spans 14 amino acids. Germline CDR1 and CDR2: DFQATT and SNEGSKA (reference sequence). The CDR3 DNA is TGCAGTGCTAGAGATGAAACAATACTAGATACGCAGTATTTT. Translation: CSARDETILDTQYF.

The gene calls are TRBV15 and TRBJ2-5; a possible D gene is TRBD2 (6 bases). Germline-derived CDR1 and CDR2 are LNHNV and YYDKDF (reference sequence). This CDR3 has 15 amino acids. V was shortened by 5 bases and J by 5 bases, with 18 bases between the two germline ends. The CDR3 is CATSPKRGRGETQYF. The CDR3 coding sequence is TGTGCCACCAGCCCCAAGAGGGGACGGGGGGAGACCCAGTACTTC.

The genes are TRBV3-1 and TRBJ1-2; no clear D. Trimming removed 1 base from V and 0 bases from J, with 9 bases in between. CDR1 LGHDT and CDR2 YNNKEL come from the germline V gene (reference sequence). This CDR3 region has 15 residues. CDR3 residues: CASSQGPAANYGYTF. In DNA, the CDR3 is TGTGCCAGCAGCCAAGGGCCAGCCGCTAACTATGGCTACACCTTC.

The chain joins TRBV9 to TRBJ1-2; D is possibly TRBD1 (6 bases). Germline V gene lookup returns CDR1 SGDLS and CDR2 YYNGEE. The CDR3 sequence is 15 residues long. V lost 5 bases and J lost 0, with 14 bases in between. DNA for the CDR3: TGTGCCAGCAGTGTCTCAAGGGGGGCTAACTATGGCTACACCTTC. This encodes CASSVSRGANYGYTF. The full variable domain, in which reference TRBV9 and TRBJ1-2 provide the parts outside the CDR3, is DSGVTQTPKHLITATGQRVTLRCSPRSGDLSVYWYQQSLDQGLQFLIQYYNGEERAKGNILERFSAQQFPDLHSELNLSSLELGDSALYFCASSVSRGANYGYTFGSGTRLTVV.

The chain joins TRBV28 to TRBJ1-4; the match to TRBD1 covers 9 bases. Germline V gene data show CDR1 as MDHEN and CDR2 as SYDVKM. The CDR3 sequence is 18 residues long. V shed 6 bases and J 0 bases; nucleotides not matched to a gene: 11. Here the CDR3 reads CASSSLPDRGATNEKLFF. CDR3 nucleotides: TGTGCCAGCAGCTCCCTCCCCGACAGGGGGGCAACTAATGAAAAACTGTTTTTT.

The chain has TRBV24-1 and TRBJ2-1; D is ambiguous. CDR1 and CDR2 from the germline V gene are KGHDR and SFDVKD. Trimming pared 0 bases from V and 0 bases from J, leaving 8 bases between. The CDR3 is 16 residues long. CDR3 sequence: CATSDLDQSSYNEQFF. The DNA for the CDR3 is TGTGCCACCAGTGATTTGGACCAGAGCTCCTACAATGAGCAGTTCTTC.

This clonotype occurred a few times. The chain has TRBV20-1 and TRBJ1-5; D possibly corresponds to TRBD1 (5 bases). The CDR3 extends over 14 amino acids. CDR1 and CDR2 (germline): DFQATT, SNEGSKA (reference sequence). The V end lost 3 bases, the J end lost 0 bases, and 9 bases lay between the germline ends. Written as DNA, the CDR3 is TGCAGTGCTAGGGGACTTTATAGCAATCAGCCCCAGCATTTT. Protein sequence: CSARGLYSNQPQHF.

The chain has TRBV19 and TRBJ2-5; the D gene could be TRBD1 or TRBD2 (6 bases each). The CDR3 is made up of 16 amino acids. CDR1 is LNHDA, CDR2 SQIVND, per germline (reference sequence). The V end was cut by 5 bases, the J end by 1 base, with 17 bases between. Here the CDR3 reads CASSSGAGYTQETQYF. Here the CDR3 DNA reads TGTGCCAGTAGTTCAGGGGCGGGGTATACCCAAGAGACCCAGTACTTC.

The J gene is TRBJ1-2, the V gene TRBV29-1; D is possibly TRBD1 (5 bases). Germline values: CDR1 SQVTM, CDR2 ANQGSEA. Trimming stripped 7 bases from V and 5 bases from J, with 20 bases between. CDR3 length: 14 residues. For the CDR3, the DNA is TGCAGCGGGAGGAACGGGACTGCTCGTTATGGCTACACCTTC. Its translation is CSGRNGTARYGYTF. Supplemented by reference TRBV29-1 and TRBJ1-2, the full variable domain reads SAVISQKPSRDICQRGTSLTIQCQVDSQVTMMFWYRQQPGQSLTLIATANQGSEATYESGFVIDKFPISRPNLTFSTLTVSNMSPEDSSIYLCSGRNGTARYGYTFGSGTRLTVV.